The T cell receptor (beta chain) under discussion was sequenced for a study of STAT5B mutations in CD4+ large granular lymphocyte leukemia. Sequencing used immunoSEQ multiplex PCR; TCRdb keeps in-frame clones, though not all of them. The data show under 35,000 clones, 65% to 70% seen once. The V end was cut by 6 bases, the J end by 6 bases, with 15 bases between. The germline CDR1 and CDR2 sequences are MNHNY and SVGAGI (reference sequence). This CDR3 has 15 amino acids. This clonotype was sampled from a human donor in good health. The gene calls are TRBV6-6 and TRBJ1-6, with D perhaps TRBD1 (6 bases). The sequencing sample was made of CD4+ T cells from blood buffy coats. This chain's CDR3 is CASSFDRQINSPLHF. The CDR3 DNA is TGTGCCAGCAGCTTCGACAGGCAAATTAATTCACCCCTCCACTTT.